A selection of T cell receptor beta chains follows, all from one sample in a study of blood T cells in healthy people across ages. From the 5' RACE reads, TCRdb called clonotypes with MiXCR, one entry per CDR3 protein. This table has some 760,000 distinct CDR3 sequences, approximately 25% appearing once. The same specimen was also included in a second study, on T cells of mothers and their children.

Sequencing was performed on blood. The source is a boy between 10 and 17 years old in good health. The CDR3 runs from the conserved cysteine through the conserved F or W. D genes are given only for firm matches. A row's size may be missing; if present it is once, few, many or a size class.

>TRBD1|TRBJ1-3|few|TRBV6-5
TGTGCCAGCAGATCGTACAGGGGCCTCAGCTCTGGAAACACCATATATTTT
CASRSYRGLSSGNTIYF
>-|TRBJ1-1|many|TRBV27
TGTGCCAGCAGTTTATCCGTGAACACTGAAGCTTTCTTT
CASSLSVNTEAFF
>TRBD2|TRBJ2-1|few|TRBV11-3
TGTGCCAGCAGCCCTAGCGGGGGGAACAATGAGCAGTTCTTC
CASSPSGGNNEQFF
>-|TRBJ1-1|-|TRBV29-1
TGCAGCTCGAGCGAGAGCACTGAAGCTTTCTTT
CSSSESTEAFF
>-|TRBJ2-7|few|TRBV7-8
TGTGCCAGCAGCCCCGACAGGGAGGATGACTACGAGCAGTACTTC
CASSPDREDDYEQYF
>-|TRBJ2-2|-|TRBV7-8
TGTGCCAGCAGCGACGCACAGAGGCGGAACACCGGGGAGCTGTTTTTT
CASSDAQRRNTGELFF
>-|TRBJ1-1|-|TRBV29-1
TGCAGCGTTGAAGATGGTCCGAATGAAGCTTTCTTT
CSVEDGPNEAFF
>TRBD1|TRBJ2-5|-|TRBV20-1
TGCAGTGCTGAACAGGGGGCCCAAGAGACCCAGTACTTC
CSAEQGAQETQYF
>-|TRBJ2-7|-|TRBV7-9
TGTGCCAGCGGTGCAATCGAGCAGTACTTC
CASGAIEQYF
>-|TRBJ2-3|-|TRBV7-2
TGTGCCAGCAGCTTAGTGTCAGGGGCCACAGATACGCAGTATTTT
CASSLVSGATDTQYF
>TRBD1|TRBJ2-5|-|TRBV18
TGTGCCAGCTCACGCCGGGACAGTAACCAAGAGACCCAGTACTTC
CASSRRDSNQETQYF
>-|TRBJ2-7|-|TRBV5-1
TGCGCCAGCAGCATACAGACGGCTAGCTCCTACGAGCAGTACTTC
CASSIQTASSYEQYF
>-|TRBJ1-1|-|TRBV29-1
TGCAGCGTTGTCAACTGGAACACTGAAGCTTTCTTT
CSVVNWNTEAFF
>-|TRBJ2-1|-|TRBV19
TGTGCCAGTAGTATCGGCAGGGGGGTCTACAATGAGCAGTTCTTC
CASSIGRGVYNEQFF
>-|TRBJ1-5|few|TRBV5-1
TGCGCCAGCAGGCCCTTTTCTGGAGACAATCAGCCCCAGCATTTT
CASRPFSGDNQPQHF
>-|TRBJ1-1|once|TRBV19
TGTGCCAGTAGTATTATCGGTGGTACTGAAGCTTTCTTT
CASSIIGGTEAFF
>TRBD2|TRBJ2-1|-|TRBV4-2
TGTGCCAGCAGCCAAGATAGGCCAGCGGGGGCCTACAATGAGCAGTTCTTC
CASSQDRPAGAYNEQFF
>-|TRBJ2-1|-|TRBV21-1
TGTGCCAGCAGCAAAGCTCCCTGGCTAGAAGGAGACAATGAGCAGTTCTTC
CASSKAPWLEGDNEQFF
>-|TRBJ2-3|-|TRBV29-1
TGCAGCGTTGATTTCGCAGGGGGGGTCGCAGATACGCAGTATTTT
CSVDFAGGVADTQYF
>-|TRBJ2-7|few|TRBV29-1
TGCAGCGTGGCCTTGGGCGAGCAGTACTTC
CSVALGEQYF
>-|TRBJ2-2|few|TRBV12-3/TRBV12-4
TGTGCCAGCAGTTTTTCTACAGGGAACATCGCCGGGGAGCTGTTTTTT
CASSFSTGNIAGELFF
>TRBD2|TRBJ2-6|-|TRBV6-2/TRBV6-3
TGTGCCAGCAGTTACTCGGTGGCGGGGGGCGGCCCTGGGGCCAACGTCCTGACTTTC
CASSYSVAGGGPGANVLTF
>-|TRBJ1-5|few|TRBV12-3/TRBV12-4
TGTGCCAGCAGTACAAGGGTGGTGAATCAGCCCCAGCATTTT
CASSTRVVNQPQHF
>-|TRBJ1-6|many|TRBV12-3/TRBV12-4
TGTGCCAGCAGTTCGTCAGGGATTGGTAATTCACCCCTCCACTTT
CASSSSGIGNSPLHF
>-|TRBJ1-6|-|TRBV13
TGTGCCAGCAGCCTCGGGGGGAGCTCCTATAATTCACCCCTCCACTTT
CASSLGGSSYNSPLHF
>-|TRBJ1-5|-|TRBV6-2/TRBV6-3
TGTGCCAGCAGTTACATGGCAGGGCAGCAGCCCCAGCATTTT
CASSYMAGQQPQHF
>-|TRBJ2-3|-|TRBV7-9
TGTGCCGTCTCGACGCCATTCACTAGCACAGATACGCAGTATTTT
CAVSTPFTSTDTQYF
>-|TRBJ1-4|-|TRBV10-3
TGTGCCATCTGCGAGGGGGATGGTGAAAAACTGTTTTTT
CAICEGDGEKLFF
>-|TRBJ2-7|-|TRBV11-1
TGTGCCAGCAGCCCGGCTTCGGCGAATGGATACGAGCAGTACTTC
CASSPASANGYEQYF